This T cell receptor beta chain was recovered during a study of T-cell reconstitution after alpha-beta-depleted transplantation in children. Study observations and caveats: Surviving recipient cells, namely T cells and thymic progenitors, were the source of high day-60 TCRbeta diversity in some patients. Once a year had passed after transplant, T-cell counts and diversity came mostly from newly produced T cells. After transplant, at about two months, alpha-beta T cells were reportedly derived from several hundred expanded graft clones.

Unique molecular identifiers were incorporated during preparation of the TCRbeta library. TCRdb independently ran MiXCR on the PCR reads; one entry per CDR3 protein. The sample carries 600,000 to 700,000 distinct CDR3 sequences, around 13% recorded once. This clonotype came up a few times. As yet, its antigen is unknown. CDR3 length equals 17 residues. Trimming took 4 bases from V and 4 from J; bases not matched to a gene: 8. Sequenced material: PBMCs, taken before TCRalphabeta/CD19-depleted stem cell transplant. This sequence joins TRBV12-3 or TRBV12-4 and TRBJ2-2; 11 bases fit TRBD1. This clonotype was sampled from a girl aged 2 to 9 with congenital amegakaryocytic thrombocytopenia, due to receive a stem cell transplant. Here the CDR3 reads CASSSTSGTGGTGELFF. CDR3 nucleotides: TGTGCCAGCAGTTCCACCTCCGGGACAGGGGGCACCGGGGAGCTGTTTTTT.